This entry is about one TCR beta chain. The data derive from a study of T cell changes during pregnancy in multiple sclerosis. Libraries were prepared by immunoSEQ multiplex PCR; TCRdb keeps only in-frame clonotypes and omits some of them. This sample has about 89,000 clones, with around 94% found just once. The CDR3 extends over 13 amino acids. The V gene's germline CDR1 is SQVTM and CDR2 ANQGSEA. Trimming took 8 bases from V and 8 from J; bases not matched to a gene: 11. The sequenced sample was peripheral blood, obtained in the third trimester of pregnancy. The clonotype was recovered from a female donor with multiple sclerosis, enrolled in a pregnancy study. The chain couples TRBV29-1 to TRBJ2-1, with 8 bases that match TRBD2. CDR3 nucleotides: TGCAGCTTAATAGCGGGAACGATCGATGAGCAGTTCTTC. It codes for CSLIAGTIDEQFF.